This T cell receptor beta chain was captured in a study of cytomegalovirus exposure and HLA in healthy donors. From germline, CDR1 is MNHEY and CDR2 SVGAGI. V lost 6 bases to trimming and J lost 2 bases; unmatched junction nucleotides: 2. The CDR3 extends over 15 amino acids. The sample holds a few counts of this clone. Amplification used 60 Vbeta primers and 13 Jbeta primers. TCRdb keeps only in-frame clones here, not all; method: immunoSEQ multiplex PCR. The sample shows 150,000 to 180,000 clones, more than 75% of them seen only once. The source of this sequence is a young woman in good health and CMV-seronegative. The gene calls are TRBV6-5 and TRBJ2-1; 12 bases align to TRBD2. Sequencing used PBMCs. The CDR3 region has the DNA TGTGCCAGCAGGACTAGCGGGAGAGCCTACAATGAGCAGTTCTTC. It specifies CASRTSGRAYNEQFF.